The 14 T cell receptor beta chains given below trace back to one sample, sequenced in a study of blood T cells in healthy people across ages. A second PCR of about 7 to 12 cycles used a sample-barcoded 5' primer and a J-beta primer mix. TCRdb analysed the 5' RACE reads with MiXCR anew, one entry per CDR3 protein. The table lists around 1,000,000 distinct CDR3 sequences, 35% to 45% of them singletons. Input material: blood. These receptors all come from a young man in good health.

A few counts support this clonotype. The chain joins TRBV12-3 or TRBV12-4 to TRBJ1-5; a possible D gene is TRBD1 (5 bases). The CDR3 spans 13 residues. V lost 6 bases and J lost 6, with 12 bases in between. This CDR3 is CASSRERGQPQHF. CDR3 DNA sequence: TGTGCCAGCAGCAGGGAACGCGGTCAGCCCCAGCATTTT.

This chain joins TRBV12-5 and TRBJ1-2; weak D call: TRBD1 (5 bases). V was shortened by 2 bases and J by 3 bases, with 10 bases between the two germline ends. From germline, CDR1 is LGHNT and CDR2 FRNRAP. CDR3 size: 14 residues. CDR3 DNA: TGTGCTAGTGGTTTGATATCAGGGTACTATGGCTACACCTTC. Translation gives CASGLISGYYGYTF.

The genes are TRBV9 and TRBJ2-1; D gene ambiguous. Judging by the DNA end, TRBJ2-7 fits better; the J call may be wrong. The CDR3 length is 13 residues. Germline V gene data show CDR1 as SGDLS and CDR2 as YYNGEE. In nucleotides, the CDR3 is TGTGCCAGCAGCGTAGGCAGCTACAATGAGCAGTACTTC. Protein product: CASSVGSYNEQYF.

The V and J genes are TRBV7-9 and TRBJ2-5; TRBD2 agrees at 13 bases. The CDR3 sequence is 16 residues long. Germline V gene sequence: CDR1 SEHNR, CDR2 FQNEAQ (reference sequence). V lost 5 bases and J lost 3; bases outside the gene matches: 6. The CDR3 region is CASSHRLAGGKETQYF. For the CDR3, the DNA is TGTGCCAGCAGCCATCGACTAGCGGGGGGAAAAGAGACCCAGTACTTC.

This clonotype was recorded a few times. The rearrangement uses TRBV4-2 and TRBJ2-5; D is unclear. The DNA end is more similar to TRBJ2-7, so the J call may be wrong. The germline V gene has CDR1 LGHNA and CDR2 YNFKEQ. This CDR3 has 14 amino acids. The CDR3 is CASSQGLDGYEQYF. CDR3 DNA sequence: TGTGCCAGCAGCCAGGGTTTGGACGGCTACGAGCAGTACTTC.

CDR3 bases: TGTGCCAGCAGTTTATTTCGGGGCCGAGGGTCTGGAAACACCATATATTTT. Protein sequence: CASSLFRGRGSGNTIYF. The chain couples TRBV28 to TRBJ1-3; a possible D gene is TRBD1 (5 bases). This CDR3 has 17 residues. Germline V gene sequence: CDR1 MDHEN, CDR2 SYDVKM. V lost 1 base to trimming and J lost 1 base, with 14 bases between them.

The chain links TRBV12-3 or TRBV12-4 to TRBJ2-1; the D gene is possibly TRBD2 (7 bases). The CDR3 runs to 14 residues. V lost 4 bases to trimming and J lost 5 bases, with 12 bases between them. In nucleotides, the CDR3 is TGTGCCAGCAGTTCGGGGGGCAGTGACAATGAGCAGTTCTTC. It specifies CASSSGGSDNEQFF.

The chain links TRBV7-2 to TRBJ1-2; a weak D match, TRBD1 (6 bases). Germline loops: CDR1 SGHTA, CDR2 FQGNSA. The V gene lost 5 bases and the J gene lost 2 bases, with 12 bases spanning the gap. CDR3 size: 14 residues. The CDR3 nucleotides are TGTGCCAGCAGCCCCCACAGGGTAAACTATGGCTACACCTTC. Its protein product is CASSPHRVNYGYTF.

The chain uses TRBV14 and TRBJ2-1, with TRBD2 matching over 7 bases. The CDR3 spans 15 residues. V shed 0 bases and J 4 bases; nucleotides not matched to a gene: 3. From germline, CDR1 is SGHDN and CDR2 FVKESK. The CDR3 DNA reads TGTGCCAGCAGCCAAGAGAGCGGGACTTACAATGAGCAGTTCTTC. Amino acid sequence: CASSQESGTYNEQFF.

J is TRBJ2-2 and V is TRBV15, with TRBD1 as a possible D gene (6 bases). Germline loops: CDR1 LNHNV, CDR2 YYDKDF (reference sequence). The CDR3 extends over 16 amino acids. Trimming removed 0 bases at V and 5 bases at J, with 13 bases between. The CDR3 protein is CATSRDLAGDTGELFF. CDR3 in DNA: TGTGCCACCAGCAGAGATCTTGCAGGGGATACCGGGGAGCTGTTTTTT.

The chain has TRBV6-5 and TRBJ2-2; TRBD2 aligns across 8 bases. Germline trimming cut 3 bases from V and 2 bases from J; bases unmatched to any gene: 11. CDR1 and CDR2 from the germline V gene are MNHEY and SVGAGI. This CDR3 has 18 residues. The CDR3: CASSYLGEAGANTGELFF. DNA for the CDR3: TGTGCCAGCAGTTATCTCGGAGAAGCGGGGGCTAACACCGGGGAGCTGTTTTTT.

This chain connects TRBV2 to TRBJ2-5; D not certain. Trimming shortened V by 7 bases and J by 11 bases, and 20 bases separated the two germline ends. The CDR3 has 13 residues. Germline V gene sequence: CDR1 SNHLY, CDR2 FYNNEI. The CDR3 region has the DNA TGTGCCAGCAATCGGCCTACAAACAATGAGCAGTACTTC. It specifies CASNRPTNNEQYF. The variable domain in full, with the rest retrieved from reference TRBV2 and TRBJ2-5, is EPEVTQTPSHQVTQMGQEVILRCVPISNHLYFYWYRQILGQKVEFLVSFYNNEISEKSEIFDDQFSVERPDGSNFTLKIRSTKLEDSAMYFCASNRPTNNEQYFGPGTRLLVL.

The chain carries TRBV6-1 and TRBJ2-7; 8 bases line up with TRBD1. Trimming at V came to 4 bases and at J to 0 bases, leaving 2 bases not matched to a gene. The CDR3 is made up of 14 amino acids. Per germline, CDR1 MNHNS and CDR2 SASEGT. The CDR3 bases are TGTGCCAGCAGTGTTGACAGGGGCTCCTACGAGCAGTACTTC. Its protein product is CASSVDRGSYEQYF.

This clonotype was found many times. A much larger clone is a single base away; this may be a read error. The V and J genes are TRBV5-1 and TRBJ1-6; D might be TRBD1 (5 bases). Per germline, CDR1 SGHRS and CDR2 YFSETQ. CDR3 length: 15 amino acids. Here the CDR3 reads CASSFRQNSNSPPHF. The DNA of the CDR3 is TGCGCCAGCAGCTTCCGACAGAATTCTAATTCACCCCCCCACTTT.